This T cell receptor beta chain was identified in a study of T-cell reconstitution after alpha-beta-depleted transplantation in children. The CDR3 has 17 amino acids. Trimming at V came to 3 bases and at J to 0 bases, leaving 9 bases not matched to a gene. The V gene's germline CDR1 is SGHRS and CDR2 YFSETQ. The TCRbeta library incorporated unique molecular identifiers. TCRdb ran MiXCR on the PCR reads and lists one entry per CDR3 protein. The sample yields about 540,000 distinct CDR3 sequences, over 25% seen once. This clonotype was found a few times. The receptor was isolated from a boy under two years old with Wiskott-Aldrich syndrome, due to receive a stem cell transplant. The rearrangement links TRBV5-1 to TRBJ2-1; 7 bases line up with TRBD2. The input for sequencing was PBMCs, taken before TCRalphabeta/CD19-depleted stem cell transplant. CDR3 loop: CASSSAALASSYNEQFF. The DNA of the CDR3 is TGCGCCAGCAGCTCCGCCGCACTAGCGAGCTCCTACAATGAGCAGTTCTTC.